This T cell receptor beta chain comes out of a study of shared clonotypes between healthy human individuals. An even split of each subset's genomic DNA across several immunoSEQ plates was performed. Replicate PCRs for sorted subsets used approximately 190 ng DNA; this equaled around 28,000 T cell genomes. Here immunoSEQ multiplex PCR was the method, and the copy in TCRdb shows in-frame clones only, minus some. There are 2 million to 2.5 million clones in the sample; nearly 97% occur only once, and around 0.13% lies in the top ten. All of the donors resided in Nashville, Tennessee, and each was a Caucasian adult. Germline CDR1 is LNHNV and CDR2 is YYDKDF (reference sequence). The CDR3 length is 13 residues. The V and J ends lost 1 base and 7 bases respectively, with 8 bases between them.

The sequence was collected from a young man in good health. The chain links TRBV15 to TRBJ1-5; D perhaps matches TRBD1 (5 bases). The sequenced material came from naive CD4+ T cells sorted from blood. Regarding subset: CD45RA+ positively selected. CDR3 in DNA: TGTGCCACCAGCAGAGCTGGGGGGCAGCCCCAGCATTTT. This translates into CATSRAGGQPQHF.